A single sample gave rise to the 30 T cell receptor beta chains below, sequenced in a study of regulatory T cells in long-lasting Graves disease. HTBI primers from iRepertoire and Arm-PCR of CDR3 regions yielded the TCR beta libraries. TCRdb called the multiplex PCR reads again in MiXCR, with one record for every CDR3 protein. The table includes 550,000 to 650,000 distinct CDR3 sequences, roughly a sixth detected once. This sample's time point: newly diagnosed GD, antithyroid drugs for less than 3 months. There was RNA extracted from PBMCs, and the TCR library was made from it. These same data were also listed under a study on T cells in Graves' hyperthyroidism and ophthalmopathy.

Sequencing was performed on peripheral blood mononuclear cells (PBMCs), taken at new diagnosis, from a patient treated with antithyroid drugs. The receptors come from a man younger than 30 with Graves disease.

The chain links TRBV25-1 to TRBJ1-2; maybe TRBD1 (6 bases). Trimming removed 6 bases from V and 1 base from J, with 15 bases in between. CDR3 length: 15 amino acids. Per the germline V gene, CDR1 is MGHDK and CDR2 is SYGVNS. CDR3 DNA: TGTGCCAGCAGGGGGGGCAGCTTTTTTAACTATGGCTACACCTTC. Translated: CASRGGSFFNYGYTF.

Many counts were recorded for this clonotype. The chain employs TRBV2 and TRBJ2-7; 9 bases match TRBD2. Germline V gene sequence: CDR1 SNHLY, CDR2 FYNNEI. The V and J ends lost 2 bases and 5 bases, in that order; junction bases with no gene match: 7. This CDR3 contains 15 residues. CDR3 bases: TGTGCCAGCAGTGAAAGGGTAGCGGGAGTCGACGAGCAGTACTTC. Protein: CASSERVAGVDEQYF.

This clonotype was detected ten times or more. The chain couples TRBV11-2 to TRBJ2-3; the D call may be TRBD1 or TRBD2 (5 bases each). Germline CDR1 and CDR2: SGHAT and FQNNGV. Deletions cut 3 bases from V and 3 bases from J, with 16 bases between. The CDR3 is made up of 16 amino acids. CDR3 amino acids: CASSFRGFGGTDTQYF. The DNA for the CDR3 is TGTGCCAGCAGCTTTAGAGGATTTGGGGGAACAGATACGCAGTATTTT.

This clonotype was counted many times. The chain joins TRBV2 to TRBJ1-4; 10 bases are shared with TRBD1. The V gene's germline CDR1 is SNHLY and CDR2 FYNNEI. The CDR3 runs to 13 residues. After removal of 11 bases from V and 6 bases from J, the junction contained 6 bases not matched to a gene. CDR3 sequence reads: CAGTGTGDEKLFF. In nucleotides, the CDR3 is TGTGCCGGCACCGGGACAGGGGATGAAAAACTGTTTTTT.

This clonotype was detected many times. The CDR3 nucleotides read TGTGCCCCCGGTTGGCCCTACGAGCAGTACTTC. Its protein product is CAPGWPYEQYF. V gene TRBV10-3 combines with J gene TRBJ2-7; no firm D call. The CDR3 totals 11 residues. CDR1 ENHRY and CDR2 SYGVKD come from the germline V gene. The V gene lost 11 bases and the J gene lost 2 bases, with 10 bases spanning the gap.

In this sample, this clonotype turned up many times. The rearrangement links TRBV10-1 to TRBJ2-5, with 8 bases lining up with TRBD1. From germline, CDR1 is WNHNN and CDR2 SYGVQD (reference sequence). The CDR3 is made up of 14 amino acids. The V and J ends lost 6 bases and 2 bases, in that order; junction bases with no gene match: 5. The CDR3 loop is CASSADRDQETQYF. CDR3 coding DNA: TGCGCCAGCAGCGCGGACAGGGATCAAGAGACCCAGTACTTC.

The CDR3 nucleotides read TGTGCCAGCAGCTCCCGAGCGGGGGCGGGTGGCTACACCTTC. This gives the protein CASSSRAGAGGYTF. The chain recombines TRBV7-9 with TRBJ1-2; TRBD1 might be the D (6 bases). The ends were cut back, 4 bases at V and 7 bases at J, with 16 bases in the middle. Per the germline V gene, CDR1 is SEHNR and CDR2 is FQNEAQ (reference sequence). This CDR3 comprises 14 residues.

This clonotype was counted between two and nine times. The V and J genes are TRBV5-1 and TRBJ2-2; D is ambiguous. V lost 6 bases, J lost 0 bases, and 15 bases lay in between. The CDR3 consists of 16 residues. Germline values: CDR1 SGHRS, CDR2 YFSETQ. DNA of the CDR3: TGCGCCAGCAACCCAATCGGTTCCCCGAACACCGGGGAGCTGTTTTTT. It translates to CASNPIGSPNTGELFF.

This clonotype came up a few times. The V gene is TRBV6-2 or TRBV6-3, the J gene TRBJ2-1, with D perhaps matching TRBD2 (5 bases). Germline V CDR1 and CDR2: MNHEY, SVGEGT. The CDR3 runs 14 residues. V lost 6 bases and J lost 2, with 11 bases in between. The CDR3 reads CASRTEGTYNEQFF. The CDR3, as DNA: TGTGCCAGCAGAACCGAGGGAACCTACAATGAGCAGTTCTTC.

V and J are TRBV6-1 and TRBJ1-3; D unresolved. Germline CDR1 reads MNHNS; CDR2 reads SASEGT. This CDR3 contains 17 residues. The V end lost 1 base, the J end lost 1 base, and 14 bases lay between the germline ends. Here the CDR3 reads CASSEGVGQRSGNTIYF. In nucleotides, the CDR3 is TGTGCCAGCAGTGAAGGCGTGGGCCAAAGGTCTGGAAACACCATATATTTT.

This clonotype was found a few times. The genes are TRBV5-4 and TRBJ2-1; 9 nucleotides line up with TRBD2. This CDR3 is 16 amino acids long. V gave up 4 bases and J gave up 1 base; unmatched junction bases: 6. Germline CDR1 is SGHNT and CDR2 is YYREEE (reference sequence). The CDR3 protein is CASSPRTSVSYNEQFF. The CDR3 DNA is TGTGCCAGCAGCCCCCGGACTAGCGTTTCCTACAATGAGCAGTTCTTC.

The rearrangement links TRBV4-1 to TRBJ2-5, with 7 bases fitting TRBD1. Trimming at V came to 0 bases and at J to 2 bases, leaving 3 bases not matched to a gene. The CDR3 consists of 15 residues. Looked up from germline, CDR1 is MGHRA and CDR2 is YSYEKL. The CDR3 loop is CASSQDRGQQETQYF. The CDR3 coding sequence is TGCGCCAGCAGCCAAGATCGGGGACAGCAAGAGACCCAGTACTTC.

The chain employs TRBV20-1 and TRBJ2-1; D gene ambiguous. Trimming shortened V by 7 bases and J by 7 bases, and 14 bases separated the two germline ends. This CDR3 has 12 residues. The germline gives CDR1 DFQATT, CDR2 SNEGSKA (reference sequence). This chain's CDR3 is CSVIGDPNEQFF. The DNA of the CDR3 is TGCAGTGTTATAGGAGATCCGAATGAGCAGTTCTTC.

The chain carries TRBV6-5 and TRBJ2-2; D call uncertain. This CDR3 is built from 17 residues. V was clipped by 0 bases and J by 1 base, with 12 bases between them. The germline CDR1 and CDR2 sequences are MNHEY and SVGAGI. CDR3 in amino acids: CASSYSWLGQNTGELFF. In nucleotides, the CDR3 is TGTGCCAGCAGTTACTCTTGGCTGGGCCAGAACACCGGGGAGCTGTTTTTT.

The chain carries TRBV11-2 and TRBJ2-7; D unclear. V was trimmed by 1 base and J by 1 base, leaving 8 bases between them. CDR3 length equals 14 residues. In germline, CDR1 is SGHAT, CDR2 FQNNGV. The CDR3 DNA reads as TGTGCCAGCAGCTTAGGATGGCGGTCCTACGAGCAGTACTTC. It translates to CASSLGWRSYEQYF.

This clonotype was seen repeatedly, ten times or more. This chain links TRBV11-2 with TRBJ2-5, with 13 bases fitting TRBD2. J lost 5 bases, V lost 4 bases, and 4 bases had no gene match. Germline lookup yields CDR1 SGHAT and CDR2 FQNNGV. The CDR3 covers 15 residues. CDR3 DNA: TGTGCCAGCAGCTCGGGACTAGCGGGAAGGGAGACCCAGTACTTC. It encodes CASSSGLAGRETQYF.

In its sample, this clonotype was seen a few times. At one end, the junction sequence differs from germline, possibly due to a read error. CDR3 protein: CASRPGGAPIPGRGWDF. CDR3 in DNA: TGTGCCAGCAGGCCGGGGGGGGCCCCCATCCCGGGGCGGGGTTGGGACTTC. The chain recombines TRBV28 with TRBJ2-7, with 8 bases matching TRBD2. From germline, CDR1 is MDHEN and CDR2 SYDVKM. This CDR3 is 17 amino acids long.

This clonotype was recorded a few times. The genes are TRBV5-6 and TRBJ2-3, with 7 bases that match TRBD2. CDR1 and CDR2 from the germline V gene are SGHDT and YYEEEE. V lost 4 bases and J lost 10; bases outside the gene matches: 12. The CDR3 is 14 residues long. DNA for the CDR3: TGTGCCAGCAGCATCGGGAGTGGGGGGGGAGCGCAGTATTTT. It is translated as CASSIGSGGGAQYF.

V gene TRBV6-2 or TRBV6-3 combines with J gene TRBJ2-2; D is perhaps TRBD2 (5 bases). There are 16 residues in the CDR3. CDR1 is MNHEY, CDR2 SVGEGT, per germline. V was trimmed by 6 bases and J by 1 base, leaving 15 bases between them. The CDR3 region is CASSYPSGLNTGELFF. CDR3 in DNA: TGTGCCAGCAGCTACCCCTCGGGATTGAACACCGGGGAGCTGTTTTTT.

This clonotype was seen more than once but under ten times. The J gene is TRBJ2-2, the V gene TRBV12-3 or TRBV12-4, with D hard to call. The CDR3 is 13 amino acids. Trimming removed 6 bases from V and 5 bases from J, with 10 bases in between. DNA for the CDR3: TGTGCCAGCAGGATCCTAGGAACCGGGGAGCTGTTTTTT. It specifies CASRILGTGELFF.

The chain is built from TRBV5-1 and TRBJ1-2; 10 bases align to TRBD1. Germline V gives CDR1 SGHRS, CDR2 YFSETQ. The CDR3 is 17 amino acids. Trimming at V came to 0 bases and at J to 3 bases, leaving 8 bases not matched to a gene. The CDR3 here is CASSLEGTGVWDYGYTF. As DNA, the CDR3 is TGCGCCAGCAGCTTGGAAGGGACAGGGGTTTGGGACTATGGCTACACCTTC.

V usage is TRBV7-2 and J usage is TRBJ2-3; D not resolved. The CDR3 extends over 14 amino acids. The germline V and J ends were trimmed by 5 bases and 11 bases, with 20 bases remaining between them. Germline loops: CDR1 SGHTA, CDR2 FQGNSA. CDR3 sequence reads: CASSHDFRRLKQYF. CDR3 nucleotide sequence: TGTGCCAGCAGCCACGATTTCAGAAGACTTAAGCAGTATTTT.

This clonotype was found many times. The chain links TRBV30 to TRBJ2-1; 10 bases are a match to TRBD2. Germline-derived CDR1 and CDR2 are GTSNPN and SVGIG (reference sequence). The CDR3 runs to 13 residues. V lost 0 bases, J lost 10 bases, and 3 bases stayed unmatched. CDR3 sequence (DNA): TGTGCCTGGAGTGTTCAACTAGCGGGAGAGCAGTTCTTC. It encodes CAWSVQLAGEQFF.

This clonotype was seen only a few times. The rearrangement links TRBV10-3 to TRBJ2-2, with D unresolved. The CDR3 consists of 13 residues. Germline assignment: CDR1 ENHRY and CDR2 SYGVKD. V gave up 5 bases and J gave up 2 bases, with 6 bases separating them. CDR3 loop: CAISSDNTGELFF. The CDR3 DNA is TGTGCCATCAGTTCAGACAACACCGGGGAGCTGTTTTTT.

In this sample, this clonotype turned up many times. Here the CDR3 DNA reads TGTGCCAGCAGTGAGCTGGGGTCAGATACGCAGTATTTT. This sequence encodes CASSELGSDTQYF. The chain joins TRBV6-1 to TRBJ2-3; no firm D call. The CDR3 extends over 13 amino acids. Between the trimmed V and J ends, which lost 3 bases and 4 bases, there was a span of 8 bases. From germline, CDR1 is MNHNS and CDR2 SASEGT.

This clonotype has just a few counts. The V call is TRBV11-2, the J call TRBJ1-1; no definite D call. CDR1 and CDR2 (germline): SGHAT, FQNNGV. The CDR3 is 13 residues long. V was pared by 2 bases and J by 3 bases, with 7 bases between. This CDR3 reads CASSLWYDTEAFF. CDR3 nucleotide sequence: TGTGCCAGCAGCTTATGGTACGACACTGAAGCTTTCTTT.

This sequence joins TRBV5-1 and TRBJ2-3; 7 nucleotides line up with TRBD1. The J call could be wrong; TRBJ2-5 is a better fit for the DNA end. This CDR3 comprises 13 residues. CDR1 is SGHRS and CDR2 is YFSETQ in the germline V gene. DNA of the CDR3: TGCGCCAGCAGCTACACAGGGGATGAGACCCAGTACTTC. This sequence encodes CASSYTGDETQYF.

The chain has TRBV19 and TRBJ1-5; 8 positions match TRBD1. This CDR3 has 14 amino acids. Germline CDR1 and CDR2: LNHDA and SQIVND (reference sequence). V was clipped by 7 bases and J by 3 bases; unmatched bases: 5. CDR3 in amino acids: CASNPDRVNQPQHF. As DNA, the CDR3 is TGTGCCAGTAACCCGGACAGGGTCAATCAGCCCCAGCATTTT.

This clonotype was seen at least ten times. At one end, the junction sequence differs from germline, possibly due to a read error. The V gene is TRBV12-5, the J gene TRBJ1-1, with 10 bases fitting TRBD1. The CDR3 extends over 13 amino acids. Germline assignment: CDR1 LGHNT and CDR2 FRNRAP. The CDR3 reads CASVLTGGVEAFF. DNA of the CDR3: TGTGCTAGTGTTTTGACAGGGGGCGTTGAAGCTTTCTTT.

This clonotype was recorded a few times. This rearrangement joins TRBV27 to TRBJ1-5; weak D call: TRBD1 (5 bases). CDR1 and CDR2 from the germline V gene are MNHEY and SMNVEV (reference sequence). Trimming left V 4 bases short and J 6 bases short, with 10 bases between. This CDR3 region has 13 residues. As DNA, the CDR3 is TGTGCCAGCAGTTCCCGGGGCCCTCAGCCCCAGCATTTT. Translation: CASSSRGPQPQHF.